The clone carrying this T cell receptor beta chain appeared once. The data derive from a study of blood T cell repertoires in COVID-19. The wider study: Nucleic acid was either cDNA or gDNA, and it came from T cells, B-cell-depleted T cells, or PBMCs.

The authors' processing: Amplification of reference gene primers was used by the study to estimate nucleated cell counts. Assay used: immunoSEQ multiplex PCR; TCRdb lists only in-frame clones, some missing. Clonal size and the V and J genes are those of that table, whereas D and trimming came from the DNA. The sample contains fewer than 400,000 clones, about nine tenths of which appear only once. Cohort 3 recovered donors had two negative PCRs, clearance, or symptom resolution. The CDR3 is made up of 15 amino acids. CDR1 MDHEN and CDR2 SYDVKM come from the germline V gene. V trimming: 6 bases; J trimming: 3 bases; junction bases outside the gene matches: 7.

The source of this sequence is a man in his sixties who had recovered from COVID-19. Sequencing was carried out using PBMCs or T cells enriched from blood (not recorded which). The rearrangement links TRBV28 to TRBJ2-1; TRBD2 aligns across 8 bases. The CDR3 is CASSSGTRVYNEQFF. The CDR3 nucleotides read TGTGCCAGCAGCTCCGGGACTAGGGTCTACAATGAGCAGTTCTTC.